Below are 11 T cell receptor beta chains sequenced from a single sample in a study of vaccination and CD4 T cells after COVID-19. TCRdb called the PCR reads again in MiXCR, with one record for every CDR3 protein. The profile shows approximately 20,000 distinct CDR3 sequences, roughly 61% of them singletons. Source: CD4+ T cells from blood, taken before SARS-CoV-2 vaccination. The source is a human donor who had recovered from COVID-19.

The chain couples TRBV2 to TRBJ2-7; D is perhaps TRBD2 (6 bases). V gave up 1 base and J gave up 2 bases, with 12 bases separating them. Per the germline V gene, CDR1 is SNHLY and CDR2 is FYNNEI. The CDR3 has 15 residues. The CDR3 spells CASSEGLVTTYEQYF. Here the CDR3 DNA reads TGTGCCAGCAGTGAAGGACTAGTTACAACCTACGAGCAGTACTTC.

This clonotype was detected only a few times. This chain links TRBV4-1 with TRBJ1-2; TRBD1 matches 7 bases. Per germline, CDR1 MGHRA and CDR2 YSYEKL. V shed 2 bases and J 3 bases; nucleotides not matched to a gene: 3. CDR3 length: 14 amino acids. CDR3 loop: CASSQLDRDYGYTF. CDR3 bases: TGCGCCAGCAGCCAACTAGACAGGGACTATGGCTACACCTTC.

This clonotype was seen more than once but under ten times. The chain couples TRBV2 to TRBJ1-2; D gene unclear. Germline V gives CDR1 SNHLY, CDR2 FYNNEI. V was trimmed by 2 bases and J by 4 bases, leaving 8 bases between them. This CDR3 has 13 residues. DNA of the CDR3: TGTGCCAGCAGTGAAACTGCGATCTATGGCTACACCTTC. Its protein is CASSETAIYGYTF.

The DNA for the CDR3 is TGTGCCACCAGATCCCTCCGGGCGACAGGGGAATTCGGCGAGCAGTACTTC. Translated, it gives CATRSLRATGEFGEQYF. The gene calls are TRBV15 and TRBJ2-7, with TRBD1 matching over 8 bases. Germline lookup yields CDR1 LNHNV and CDR2 YYDKDF (reference sequence). The CDR3 runs to 17 residues. V shed 6 bases and J 6 bases; nucleotides not matched to a gene: 19. Complete variable domain (other parts from reference TRBV15 and TRBJ2-7): DAMVIQNPRYQVTQFGKPVTLSCSQTLNHNVMYWYQQKSSQAPKLLFHYYDKDFNNEADTPDNFQSRRPNTSFCFLDIRSPGLGDTAMYLCATRSLRATGEFGEQYFGPGTRLTVT.

This clonotype has only a few counts. The V call is TRBV27, the J call TRBJ1-6; the D gene is possibly TRBD1 (6 bases). This CDR3 spans 13 amino acids. Trimming stripped 3 bases from V and 10 bases from J, with 10 bases between. CDR1 is MNHEY and CDR2 is SMNVEV in the germline V gene (reference sequence). The CDR3 region is CASSFDRSSPLHF. CDR3 sequence (DNA): TGTGCCAGCAGTTTCGACAGGAGCTCACCCCTCCACTTT.

The chain has TRBV19 and TRBJ1-5, with D tentatively TRBD1 (5 bases). The CDR3 is 14 amino acids. The ends were cut back, 7 bases at V and 4 bases at J, with 14 bases in the middle. CDR1 is LNHDA and CDR2 is SQIVND in the germline V gene (reference sequence). The CDR3, as DNA: TGTGCCAGTACCACCGCCGGGGGGAATCAGCCCCAGCATTTT. Translated, it gives CASTTAGGNQPQHF.

This clonotype appeared a single time. The chain joins TRBV7-6 to TRBJ1-5; 8 positions agree with TRBD1. Per germline, CDR1 SGHVS and CDR2 FNYEAQ. With V trimmed by 0 bases and J by 2 bases, 9 bases remained unmatched. CDR3 length equals 18 residues. CDR3 DNA: TGTGCCAGCAGCTTAGCCCCTTGGACAGGGATCGGCAATCAGCCCCAGCATTTT. Its protein product is CASSLAPWTGIGNQPQHF.

The chain joins TRBV28 to TRBJ2-7; the match to TRBD1 covers 11 bases. J was trimmed by 5 bases and V by 2 bases; bases with no gene match: 2. Germline CDR1 reads MDHEN; CDR2 reads SYDVKM. This CDR3 is built from 14 residues. CDR3 DNA sequence: TGTGCCAGCAGTTTAAGGACAGGGGGCGACGAGCAGTACTTC. Protein product: CASSLRTGGDEQYF.

This clonotype was counted a few times. The chain uses TRBV27 and TRBJ2-2; TRBD2 agrees at 10 bases. From germline, CDR1 is MNHEY and CDR2 SMNVEV (reference sequence). The CDR3 has 15 residues. With 6 bases clipped from V and 5 bases from J, the junction kept 6 bases outside the gene matches. The CDR3: CASRLLAGLTGELFF. CDR3 in DNA: TGTGCCAGCAGACTACTAGCGGGACTAACCGGGGAGCTGTTTTTT.

This clonotype occurred a few times. V gene TRBV10-1 combines with J gene TRBJ2-5; 7 nucleotides agree with TRBD2. V lost 3 bases to trimming and J lost 5 bases; unmatched junction nucleotides: 3. Germline values: CDR1 WNHNN, CDR2 SYGVQD (reference sequence). This CDR3 spans 13 amino acids. CDR3 loop: CASSEPGGETQYF. CDR3 nucleotide sequence: TGCGCCAGCAGTGAACCGGGAGGCGAGACCCAGTACTTC.

The J gene is TRBJ2-1, the V gene TRBV12-3 or TRBV12-4; TRBD1 or TRBD2 may be the D gene (7 bases each). V was clipped by 7 bases and J by 0 bases, with 10 bases between them. This CDR3 spans 14 amino acids. As DNA, the CDR3 is TGTGCCAGCATCAGGGGGGGCTCCTACAATGAGCAGTTCTTC. This codes for CASIRGGSYNEQFF.